The 10 T cell receptor beta chains given below trace back to one sample, sequenced in a study of Graves' ophthalmopathy and Graves' hyperthyroidism. Amplified TCR beta CDR3 regions were obtained using RNA transcripts as template. First-round RT-PCR used HTBI primers; second-round multiplex PCR followed. TCRdb redid the calling of the multiplex PCR reads with MiXCR, one entry per CDR3 protein. The top ten clones hold about 12% of a sample with a few hundred thousand distinct CDR3 sequences, 17% of them seen once. Sequences were obtained from peripheral blood. Receptors originate from an adult man with Graves' ophthalmopathy.

There are a few counts of this clonotype. One base away lies a much larger clone, so this may be a sequencing read error. The chain couples TRBV9 to TRBJ1-1; D may be TRBD1 (6 bases). CDR1 is SGDLS and CDR2 is YYNGEE in the germline V gene. The length of the CDR3 is 16 residues. In nucleotides, the CDR3 is TGTGCCATCAGCGTAGCCGGAGGACAGCTGAACACTGAAGCTTTCTTT. It specifies CAISVAGGQLNTEAFF.

This clonotype occurred many times. CDR3 nucleotide sequence: TGTGCCAGCAGTTCCTCTCGGGGGCTGAGTCGGACTGAAGCTTTCTTT. Amino acids: CASSSSRGLSRTEAFF. The rearrangement joins TRBV6-5 to TRBJ1-1; maybe TRBD1 (6 bases). V shed 4 bases and J shed 5 bases, with 20 bases lying between them. This CDR3 contains 16 residues. CDR1 and CDR2 from the germline V gene are MNHEY and SVGAGI.

This clonotype was seen at least ten times. V usage is TRBV27 and J usage is TRBJ1-2; maybe TRBD1 (5 bases). Germline CDR1 MNHEY, CDR2 SMNVEV (reference sequence). The CDR3 is 11 amino acids. V lost 6 bases, J lost 8 bases, and 10 bases lay in between. The CDR3 region is CASSGGFGYTF. The CDR3 nucleotides read TGTGCCAGCAGCGGGGGGTTCGGCTACACCTTC.

This clonotype showed up many times. The chain links TRBV3-1 to TRBJ2-7; D is unresolved. Germline-derived CDR1 and CDR2 are LGHDT and YNNKEL (reference sequence). CDR3 size: 14 residues. The V and J ends lost 0 bases and 0 bases respectively, with 6 bases between them. CDR3 DNA: TGTGCCAGCAGCCAAGATCCGGTCTCCTACGAGCAGTACTTC. Translating it yields CASSQDPVSYEQYF.

In this sample, this clonotype turned up many times. The J gene is TRBJ1-5, the V gene TRBV19; 11 bases map to TRBD1. V shed 3 bases, J shed 5 bases, and the junction held 6 bases outside the gene matches. The germline V gene has CDR1 LNHDA and CDR2 SQIVND (reference sequence). There are 16 residues in the CDR3. CDR3 bases: TGTGCCAGTAGTATTGCGGACAGGGGGCCTTATCAGCCCCAGCATTTT. Translating it yields CASSIADRGPYQPQHF.

There are many counts of this clonotype. The genes are TRBV19 and TRBJ1-3; D is perhaps TRBD1 (5 bases). V lost 7 bases, J lost 3 bases, and 16 bases lay in between. In germline, CDR1 is LNHDA, CDR2 SQIVND (reference sequence). The length of the CDR3 is 15 residues. The CDR3 coding sequence is TGTGCCAGTACCCCGGGACTGCGGTTTGGAAACACCATATATTTT. Its protein is CASTPGLRFGNTIYF.

This CDR3 is CASSKLGGTGAYEQYF. In nucleotides, the CDR3 is TGTGCCAGCAGTAAATTGGGAGGGACAGGGGCCTACGAGCAGTACTTC. The chain is built from TRBV6-1 and TRBJ2-7, with 10 bases that match TRBD1. The ends lost 5 bases at V and 2 bases at J; junction bases unmatched: 9. The CDR3 has 16 amino acids. Germline V gives CDR1 MNHNS, CDR2 SASEGT.

This clonotype was seen repeatedly, ten times or more. The rearrangement joins TRBV24-1 to TRBJ1-1, with 12 bases matching TRBD1. J gave up 5 bases and V 4 bases, and 10 bases lay outside the gene matches. CDR3 length equals 17 residues. Germline CDR1 KGHDR, CDR2 SFDVKD. The CDR3 coding sequence is TGTGCCACCAGTGACTCCGGGACAGGGGGCGGTGGGACTGAAGCTTTCTTT. Amino acid sequence: CATSDSGTGGGGTEAFF.

This clonotype was observed at least ten times. The rearrangement links TRBV15 to TRBJ1-5; unclear D gene. The CDR3 is made up of 13 amino acids. V lost 6 bases and J 0 bases, leaving 6 bases between the germline ends. Looked up from germline, CDR1 is LNHNV and CDR2 is YYDKDF (reference sequence). The CDR3 spells CATRLDSNQPQHF. The CDR3 bases are TGTGCCACCAGGCTCGATAGCAATCAGCCCCAGCATTTT.

This chain joins TRBV28 and TRBJ1-1; TRBD1 matches 9 bases. The CDR3 loop spans 15 amino acids. The germline gives CDR1 MDHEN, CDR2 SYDVKM. V shed 5 bases and J 6 bases; nucleotides not matched to a gene: 10. In DNA, the CDR3 is TGTGCCAGCAGTCCCGGGGACAGGGTCTTCCCTGAAGCTTTCTTT. Residues: CASSPGDRVFPEAFF.